The 30 T cell receptor beta chains reported below all come from one sample, sequenced in a study of T-cell memory formation after mild COVID-19 (dated by TCRdb to 2020 to 2022). Libraries were constructed by 5' RACE. This sample was sequenced with an Illumina NovaSeq 6000. TCRdb applied fastp at Q25 and MiXCR to the public reads, then kept only in-frame beta chains. Entries are consolidated by CDR3 protein sequence, retaining the most common genes and DNA. The sample records 450,000 to 650,000 distinct CDR3 sequences, about 20% of which are singletons. The top ten constitute about 8.4% of the sample. Sequencing was carried out using PBMCs or a T cell subset sorted from them (not recorded which). These receptors originate from an adult woman who had mild COVID-19 (a few samples of this study predate the infection). The sample titles of this study are shuffled in the database, so cell type and time point are left out; the donor was told from shared clones.

The CDR3 loop is CSVETGAHTEAFF. The CDR3 DNA reads as TGCAGCGTAGAAACAGGGGCCCACACTGAAGCTTTCTTT. The chain combines TRBV29-1 with TRBJ1-1; 7 bases are a match to TRBD1. V trimming: 6 bases; J trimming: 3 bases; junction bases outside the gene matches: 7. The CDR3 loop spans 13 amino acids. CDR1 is SQVTM, CDR2 ANQGSEA, per germline.

There are a few counts of this clonotype. The V and J genes are TRBV9 and TRBJ2-7; 9 bases map to TRBD2. The CDR3 has 18 amino acids. The V segment lost 3 bases and the J segment 3 bases; nucleotides outside the gene matches: 16. Germline lookup yields CDR1 SGDLS and CDR2 YYNGEE. CDR3 protein: CASSAHGWTSVKIYEQYF. In DNA, the CDR3 is TGTGCCAGCAGCGCCCATGGATGGACTAGCGTAAAGATCTACGAGCAGTACTTC.

This clonotype has a handful of counts. This sequence joins TRBV25-1 and TRBJ2-1; no firm D call. V dropped 4 bases and J dropped 4 bases, with 8 bases sitting between them. The CDR3 totals 13 residues. Germline CDR1 reads MGHDK; CDR2 reads SYGVNS. Written as DNA, the CDR3 is TGTGCCAGCAGTGCAGTAGGTTACAATGAGCAGTTCTTC. Translation gives CASSAVGYNEQFF. Full variable domain (remainder filled in from reference TRBV25-1 and TRBJ2-1): EADIYQTPRYLVIGTGKKITLECSQTMGHDKMYWYQQDPGMELHLIHYSYGVNSTEKGDLSSESTVSRIRTEHFPLTLESARPSHTSQYLCASSAVGYNEQFFGPGTRLTVL.

V usage is TRBV7-2 and J usage is TRBJ1-1; 8 bases map to TRBD1. Looked up from germline, CDR1 is SGHTA and CDR2 is FQGNSA. The CDR3 extends over 17 amino acids. With V trimmed by 3 bases and J by 4 bases, 13 bases remained unmatched. CDR3 protein: CASSFIYRQGRFTEAFF. The DNA of the CDR3 is TGTGCCAGCAGCTTCATCTATCGACAGGGGCGGTTCACTGAAGCTTTCTTT. The entire variable domain, with the rest obtained from reference TRBV7-2 and TRBJ1-1, is as follows: GAGVSQSPSNKVTEKGKDVELRCDPISGHTALYWYRQSLGQGLEFLIYFQGNSAPDKSGLPSDRFSAERTGGSVSTLTIQRTQQEDSAVYLCASSFIYRQGRFTEAFFGQGTRLTVV.

V gene TRBV4-1 combines with J gene TRBJ2-5, with TRBD1 matching 11 bases. CDR3 length: 16 amino acids. V lost 1 base and J lost 4; bases outside the gene matches: 5. Per the germline V gene, CDR1 is MGHRA and CDR2 is YSYEKL. Here the CDR3 reads CASSQVGTGGRETQYF. The CDR3 DNA reads TGCGCCAGCAGCCAAGTAGGGACAGGGGGTCGAGAGACCCAGTACTTC.

The chain's CDR3 is CASSLGDPKLAPLHF. DNA for the CDR3: TGTGCCAGCAGTTTGGGGGACCCAAAACTCGCACCCCTCCACTTT. The V and J genes are TRBV12-3 or TRBV12-4 and TRBJ1-6; maybe TRBD1 (5 bases). V shed 3 bases and J shed 11 bases, with 17 bases lying between them. The CDR3 extends over 15 amino acids.

The V call is TRBV6-7, the J call TRBJ2-2; D is perhaps TRBD1 (6 bases). TRBV6-7 is known as an ORF, though its function is uncertain. The CDR3 contains 16 residues. V shed 2 bases and J shed 4 bases, with 14 bases lying between them. This chain's CDR3 is CASSYERGRSTGELFF. CDR3 nucleotides: TGTGCCAGCAGTTACGAGAGGGGGAGATCCACCGGGGAGCTGTTTTTT.

In this sample, this clonotype turned up a few times. The gene calls are TRBV2 and TRBJ1-5, with TRBD1 matching 7 bases. Germline V CDR1 and CDR2: SNHLY, FYNNEI. J lost 5 bases, V lost 4 bases, and 2 bases had no gene match. There are 13 residues in the CDR3. In DNA form, the CDR3 reads TGTGCCAGCAGTGGAGACAGGGATCAGCCCCAGCATTTT. Protein product: CASSGDRDQPQHF.

The chain links TRBV7-2 to TRBJ2-5, with a possible D match to TRBD2 (7 bases). Looked up from germline, CDR1 is SGHTA and CDR2 is FQGNSA. The CDR3 runs 16 residues. Deletions cut 3 bases from V and 1 base from J, with 15 bases between. CDR3 in amino acids: CASSFVGGGGQETQYF. The DNA of the CDR3 is TGTGCCAGCAGCTTCGTAGGGGGAGGGGGCCAAGAGACCCAGTACTTC.

This clonotype showed up just a few times. V usage is TRBV5-4 and J usage is TRBJ2-3; D remains unclear. Germline V gene sequence: CDR1 SGHNT, CDR2 YYREEE (reference sequence). This CDR3 is 15 amino acids long. V lost 2 bases and J 1 base, leaving 11 bases between the germline ends. DNA for the CDR3: TGTGCCAGCAGCTTATCGGTCAGAGGCACAGATACGCAGTATTTT. This sequence encodes CASSLSVRGTDTQYF.

For the CDR3, the DNA is TGCAGCGTCGACGGGGCAGCTGGGGCCCAGTACTTC. Its protein is CSVDGAAGAQYF. The rearrangement joins TRBV29-1 to TRBJ2-5, with D possibly being TRBD1 or TRBD2 (5 bases each). The germline gives CDR1 SQVTM, CDR2 ANQGSEA. The CDR3 is made up of 12 amino acids. Trimming took off 6 bases at V and 9 bases at J, with 17 bases between the two ends.

The chain combines TRBV9 with TRBJ1-2; tentatively, D is TRBD1 (5 bases). Germline CDR1 and CDR2: SGDLS and YYNGEE. This CDR3 spans 16 amino acids. The V end was cut by 3 bases, the J end by 5 bases, with 20 bases between. The CDR3 loop is CASSAQPTGEGYGYTF. The CDR3 DNA sequence: TGTGCCAGCAGCGCCCAACCGACGGGGGAAGGATATGGCTACACCTTC.

CDR3 coding DNA: TGTGCCAGCTCACCGGGGACAGACGTCCCACCCCTCCACTTT. Amino acids: CASSPGTDVPPLHF. The chain couples TRBV18 to TRBJ1-6, with 7 bases that match TRBD1. Germline V gene sequence: CDR1 KGHSH, CDR2 LQKENI. The CDR3 loop spans 14 amino acids. V lost 3 bases to trimming and J lost 11 bases; unmatched junction nucleotides: 7.

J is TRBJ2-3 and V is TRBV6-6; the D call may be TRBD1 or TRBD2 (5 bases each). The CDR3 spans 16 residues. Germline V gene sequence: CDR1 MNHNY, CDR2 SVGAGI (reference sequence). Trimming removed 5 bases at V and 7 bases at J, with 22 bases between. The CDR3: CASSPRPGRHSHTQYF. CDR3 DNA: TGTGCCAGCAGTCCGCGCCCGGGACGGCACAGTCATACGCAGTATTTT.

This clonotype has just a few counts. V is TRBV12-3 or TRBV12-4 and J is TRBJ2-2; D unclear. The CDR3 is 14 amino acids. V dropped 6 bases and J dropped 5 bases, with 13 bases sitting between them. Here the CDR3 DNA reads TGTGCCAGCAGCCCGGCCTCGCGGACCGGGGAGCTGTTTTTT. It is translated as CASSPASRTGELFF.

This clonotype was seen only a few times. V usage is TRBV5-1 and J usage is TRBJ2-3; D perhaps matches TRBD2 (6 bases). The CDR3 runs 15 residues. Trimming removed 0 bases at V and 5 bases at J, with 13 bases between. The V gene's germline CDR1 is SGHRS and CDR2 YFSETQ. CDR3 in amino acids: CASSLVASAEDTQYF. The CDR3 DNA reads TGCGCCAGCAGCTTGGTGGCTAGCGCGGAAGATACGCAGTATTTT. The entire variable domain, with the rest obtained from reference TRBV5-1 and TRBJ2-3, is as follows: KAGVTQTPRYLIKTRGQQVTLSCSPISGHRSVSWYQQTPGQGLQFLFEYFSETQRNKGNFPGRFSGRQFSNSRSEMNVSTLELGDSALYLCASSLVASAEDTQYFGPGTRLTVL.

This clonotype was picked up a small number of times. This chain uses TRBV20-1 with TRBJ1-2; 11 bases agree with TRBD1. This CDR3 region has 12 residues. The junction had 0 bases not matched to a gene; V was cut back by 3 bases and J by 6 bases. Germline CDR1 and CDR2: DFQATT and SNEGSKA (reference sequence). This CDR3 is CSARDRGHGYTF. As DNA, the CDR3 is TGCAGTGCTAGGGACAGGGGGCATGGCTACACCTTC.

This clonotype was detected ten times or more. The rearrangement uses TRBV4-1 and TRBJ2-7, with 7 bases that match TRBD1. V lost 1 base, J lost 3 bases, and 0 bases stayed unmatched. Germline V gene data show CDR1 as MGHRA and CDR2 as YSYEKL. This CDR3 spans 13 amino acids. The CDR3 sequence is CASSQGDSYEQYF. The CDR3 DNA sequence: TGCGCCAGCAGCCAAGGGGACAGCTACGAGCAGTACTTC.

The chain employs TRBV6-5 and TRBJ2-1; 9 positions match TRBD2. Germline CDR1 MNHEY, CDR2 SVGAGI. J gave up 4 bases and V 6 bases, and 10 bases lay outside the gene matches. The CDR3 has 16 amino acids. Here the CDR3 reads CASRTTGLAFYNEQFF. The CDR3 DNA reads as TGTGCCAGCAGAACCACCGGACTAGCGTTTTACAATGAGCAGTTCTTC.

The chain recombines TRBV7-8 with TRBJ2-5; D gene unclear. In germline, CDR1 is SGHVS, CDR2 FQNEAQ. Deletions cut 4 bases from V and 6 bases from J, with 12 bases between. This CDR3 is 13 amino acids long. CDR3 DNA: TGTGCCAGCAGCTCCCATAATAGCCAGACCCAGTACTTC. Its protein product is CASSSHNSQTQYF.

This rearrangement joins TRBV2 to TRBJ2-5; weak D call: TRBD2 (6 bases). The CDR3 totals 15 residues. Germline CDR1 SNHLY, CDR2 FYNNEI. Trimming took 3 bases from V and 4 from J, leaving 15 bases between them. The CDR3 protein is CASSEASVWGETQYF. CDR3 DNA sequence: TGTGCCAGCAGTGAGGCTAGCGTGTGGGGAGAGACCCAGTACTTC.

The chain combines TRBV6-1 with TRBJ1-2, with 9 bases matching TRBD1. The trim removed 6 bases at V and 4 bases at J, leaving 9 bases unmatched. The CDR3 consists of 15 residues. Looked up from germline, CDR1 is MNHNS and CDR2 is SASEGT. The CDR3 DNA follows: TGTGCCAGCAGGTCATCCGGGACAGGGCTCTATGGCTACACCTTC. Translated, it gives CASRSSGTGLYGYTF.

This CDR3 is CASSSSLGSTDTQYF. The DNA for the CDR3 is TGTGCCAGCAGCTCCTCCCTGGGGAGCACAGATACGCAGTATTTT. The chain couples TRBV5-4 to TRBJ2-3; D unclear. The CDR3 has 15 residues. V gave up 3 bases and J gave up 0 bases, with 11 bases separating them. Germline CDR1 is SGHNT and CDR2 is YYREEE (reference sequence).

This clonotype was seen a handful of times. V gene TRBV7-2 combines with J gene TRBJ1-6; 7 bases are shared with TRBD1. This CDR3 has 12 residues. The V gene end was trimmed by 7 bases and the J gene end by 9 bases; junction bases not matched to a gene: 3. Germline CDR1 reads SGHTA; CDR2 reads FQGNSA. The CDR3 is CASNAGGSPLHF. The CDR3, as DNA: TGTGCCAGCAACGCAGGGGGTTCACCCCTCCACTTT.

This clonotype turned up a few times. V gene TRBV24-1 combines with J gene TRBJ2-7, with TRBD1 as a possible D gene (6 bases). The CDR3 has 15 amino acids. Germline V gives CDR1 KGHDR, CDR2 SFDVKD. Trimming took 3 bases from V and 4 from J, leaving 15 bases between them. CDR3 bases: TGTGCCACCAGTGATCCCCGGACAGCATCTTACGAGCAGTACTTC. This translates into CATSDPRTASYEQYF.

This clonotype was observed a few times. The chain links TRBV10-3 to TRBJ2-3; D could derive from TRBD1 or TRBD2 (6 bases each). V lost 0 bases to trimming and J lost 4 bases, with 17 bases between them. This CDR3 region has 17 residues. The germline gives CDR1 ENHRY, CDR2 SYGVKD. CDR3 in DNA: TGTGCCATCAGTGAGTCGACGCTCCGGGGGCGGGCAGATACGCAGTATTTT. Protein: CAISESTLRGRADTQYF.

This rearrangement joins TRBV12-3 or TRBV12-4 to TRBJ2-1, with 8 bases fitting TRBD2. Trimming took 4 bases from V and 5 from J; bases not matched to a gene: 10. This CDR3 has 16 amino acids. This CDR3 reads CASSYRSGGPDNEQFF. Written as DNA, the CDR3 is TGTGCCAGCAGTTATAGGAGCGGGGGCCCAGACAATGAGCAGTTCTTC.

Written as DNA, the CDR3 is TGCAGCGTTCATTCCCCGGGGGGGAGCTCCTACAATGAGCAGTTCTTC. Translating gives CSVHSPGGSSYNEQFF. This chain joins TRBV29-1 and TRBJ2-1; TRBD2 aligns across 8 bases. This CDR3 contains 16 residues. With 5 bases clipped from V and 0 bases from J, the junction kept 9 bases outside the gene matches. In germline, CDR1 is SQVTM, CDR2 ANQGSEA.

This chain links TRBV6-2 or TRBV6-3 with TRBJ1-2; D possibly corresponds to TRBD1 (5 bases). CDR3 length: 14 residues. Germline lookup yields CDR1 MNHEY and CDR2 SVGEGT. Trimming took 5 bases from V and 8 from J, leaving 18 bases between them. The CDR3 sequence: CASSRDGLTSGYTF. The CDR3, as DNA: TGTGCCAGCAGTCGGGACGGCCTAACGTCCGGCTACACCTTC.

This rearrangement joins TRBV19 to TRBJ2-7; D unclear. The CDR3 runs 14 residues. The germline CDR1 and CDR2 sequences are LNHDA and SQIVND (reference sequence). The V and J ends lost 3 bases and 6 bases respectively, with 15 bases between them. The CDR3 is CASSIGRMASEQYF. CDR3 DNA sequence: TGTGCCAGTAGTATCGGCAGGATGGCGTCCGAGCAGTACTTC.